These T cell receptor beta chains were read from a single sample in a study of blood T cell repertoires in COVID-19. Profiling relied on immunoSEQ multiplex PCR, and the TCRdb table lists in-frame clones only, not all of them. There are a few hundred thousand clones in the sample; 80% occur only once, and around 5.4% lies in the top ten. Material for sequencing was peripheral blood. The origin of the receptors is a human donor in a cohort sampled during active COVID-19. CDR3s include the opening cysteine and the closing phenylalanine or tryptophan. The D gene is left open where the match is weak. Clone size is given for some rows only: seen once, a few or many times, or a class if the clone is expanded.

- | TRBJ1-2 | TRBD1 | TRBV18 | CASSPLTGNYGYTF | TGTGCCAGCTCACCGTTGACAGGGAACTATGGCTACACCTTC
- | TRBJ1-6 | - | TRBV6-6 | CASQQGGPPLHF | TGTGCCAGCCAGCAGGGAGGACCACCCCTCCACTTT
- | TRBJ1-2 | - | TRBV14 | CASSHLLGGASSYGYTF | TGTGCCAGCAGCCATCTCCTGGGGGGGGCATCAAGCTATGGCTACACCTTC
- | TRBJ1-5 | TRBD1 | TRBV3-1/TRBV3-2 | CASSQGSQGNQPQHF | TGTGCCAGCAGTCAGGGTTCACAGGGGAATCAGCCCCAGCATTTT
- | TRBJ1-2 | TRBD1 | TRBV9 | CASSSGQGSSYGYTF | TGTGCCAGCAGCTCGGGACAGGGAAGTAGCTATGGCTACACCTTC
- | TRBJ2-5 | - | TRBV11-1 | CASRRRDGETQYF | TGTGCCAGCCGACGGCGGGATGGAGAGACCCAGTACTTC
- | TRBJ1-1 | - | TRBV6-5 | CASSYSRRGANTEAFF | TGTGCCAGCAGTTACTCGCGTCGGGGTGCGAACACTGAAGCTTTCTTT
- | TRBJ2-2 | - | TRBV3-1/TRBV3-2 | CASSYYAGELFF | TGTGCCAGCAGCTACTACGCCGGGGAGCTGTTTTTT
few | TRBJ1-2 | TRBD1 | TRBV30 | CAWSDSTGGYYGYTF | TGTGCCTGGAGTGACTCAACAGGGGGCTACTATGGCTACACCTTC
many | TRBJ2-7 | TRBD1 | TRBV19 | CASSFRDRGWDEQYF | TGTGCCAGTAGTTTCCGGGACAGGGGATGGGACGAGCAGTACTTC
- | TRBJ2-5 | TRBD2 | TRBV7-9 | CASSPQASGKETQYF | TGTGCCAGCAGTCCCCAGGCTAGCGGGAAAGAGACCCAGTACTTC
- | TRBJ2-7 | TRBD2 | TRBV6-5 | CASSNLAGVSEQYF | TGTGCCAGCAGTAACCTAGCGGGAGTATCCGAGCAGTACTTC
- | TRBJ2-7 | - | TRBV28 | CASSFVRGVYEQYF | TGTGCCAGCAGTTTTGTCAGGGGGGTCTACGAGCAGTACTTC
- | TRBJ1-1 | - | TRBV4-3 | CASSQDLRYTEAFF | TGCGCCAGCAGCCAAGATCTTCGGTATACTGAAGCTTTCTTT
- | TRBJ1-2 | - | TRBV7-9 | CASSLGGKAYGYTF | TGTGCCAGCAGCCTTGGGGGGAAGGCTTATGGCTACACCTTC
- | TRBJ1-4 | TRBD1 | TRBV9 | CASSVATGTGRNEKLFF | TGTGCCAGCAGCGTAGCTACGGGGACAGGACGTAATGAAAAACTGTTTTTT
- | TRBJ2-5 | - | TRBV30 | CAWALSVGETQYF | TGTGCCTGGGCTCTTAGCGTCGGGGAGACCCAGTACTTC
few | TRBJ2-7 | - | TRBV11-2 | CASSLRGLISYEQYF | TGTGCCAGCAGCCTAAGGGGCCTAATCTCCTACGAGCAGTACTTC
few | TRBJ2-2 | TRBD1 | TRBV5-4 | CASSGTGNTGELFF | TGTGCCAGCAGCGGGACAGGGAACACCGGGGAGCTGTTTTTT
once | TRBJ2-5 | TRBD1 | TRBV5-1 | CASSLGQGGYETQYF | TGCGCCAGCAGCCTGGGACAGGGGGGGTACGAGACCCAGTACTTC
- | TRBJ2-1 | TRBD2 | TRBV7-2 | CASSLDKASGRGEQFF | TGTGCCAGCAGCCTCGACAAGGCCAGCGGGAGGGGGGAGCAGTTCTTC
few | TRBJ2-5 | - | TRBV27 | CASSLGGAGETQYF | TGTGCCAGCAGTTTAGGGGGCGCGGGAGAGACCCAGTACTTC
- | TRBJ2-7 | TRBD2 | TRBV6-5 | CASSRDLAGSYEQYF | TGTGCCAGCAGTCGAGACCTAGCGGGTTCCTACGAGCAGTACTTC
- | TRBJ1-5 | TRBD1 | TRBV2 | CASSEEPTGVGQPQHF | TGTGCCAGCAGTGAAGAACCAACAGGGGTGGGTCAGCCCCAGCATTTT
- | TRBJ2-7 | TRBD1 | TRBV27 | CASSSGQGVGREYF | TGTGCCAGCAGTTCCGGACAGGGTGTGGGAAGGGAGTACTTC
- | TRBJ2-5 | - | TRBV2 | CASFLTRSETQYF | TGTGCCAGTTTTCTAACTAGATCAGAGACCCAGTACTTC
- | TRBJ1-2 | TRBD1 | TRBV5-1 | CASSNRGPLPYGYTF | TGCGCCAGCAGCAACAGGGGCCCCCTTCCCTATGGCTACACCTTC
- | TRBJ1-6 | TRBD1 | TRBV27 | CASSARSTGGRSPLHF | TGTGCCAGCAGTGCGAGATCGACAGGGGGAAGATCACCCCTCCACTTT
- | TRBJ2-3 | - | TRBV25-1 | CASSEVALRADTQYF | TGTGCCAGCAGTGAGGTAGCGCTGAGGGCAGATACGCAGTATTTT
- | TRBJ2-3 | TRBD2 | TRBV15 | CATSRPPGLAGVGGTDTQYF | TGTGCCACCAGCAGACCCCCGGGACTAGCGGGAGTGGGTGGCACAGATACGCAGTATTTT
- | TRBJ2-7 | TRBD1 | TRBV6-6 | CASSYRGQGAREQYF | TGTGCCAGCAGTTACCGGGGACAGGGGGCTCGGGAGCAGTACTTC
- | TRBJ2-1 | - | TRBV28 | CASSSGDYNEQFF | TGTGCCAGCAGTTCGGGGGACTACAATGAGCAGTTCTTC
- | TRBJ1-3 | - | TRBV19 | CASSPTSGNTIYF | TGTGCCAGTAGTCCCACGAGTGGAAACACCATATATTTT
- | TRBJ2-2 | - | TRBV4-1 | CASGVQGSGTGELFF | TGCGCCAGCGGAGTCCAGGGTAGTGGCACCGGGGAGCTGTTTTTT
once | TRBJ2-7 | TRBD2 | TRBV27 | CASRLAGAGTYEQYF | TGTGCCAGCAGGTTAGCGGGAGCGGGTACCTACGAGCAGTACTTC
- | TRBJ1-1 | TRBD1 | TRBV18 | CASSLQGAYTEAFF | TGTGCCAGCTCACTCCAGGGGGCTTACACTGAAGCTTTCTTT
once | TRBJ2-7 | TRBD2 | TRBV2 | CASSPRTSGSYEQYF | TGTGCCAGCAGTCCAAGGACTAGCGGCTCCTACGAGCAGTACTTC
- | TRBJ2-1 | - | TRBV5-8 | CASSLEGVKVF | TGTGCCAGCAGCTTGGAGGGGGTGAAGGTCTTC
- | TRBJ2-1 | TRBD2 | TRBV9 | CASSGGTSGIFYNEQFF | TGTGCCAGCAGCGGCGGGACTAGCGGGATTTTTTACAATGAGCAGTTCTTC
- | TRBJ2-7 | - | TRBV7-6 | CASSLGGSGVTYEQYF | TGTGCCAGCAGCTTAGGGGGGTCAGGGGTGACCTACGAGCAGTACTTC
- | TRBJ2-7 | TRBD2 | TRBV19 | CASSIGGTSVIRKQYF | TGTGCCAGTAGTATAGGAGGGACTAGCGTCATCAGGAAGCAGTACTTC
- | TRBJ1-1 | - | TRBV12-2 | CASVDRRNTEAFF | TGTGCAAGTGTGGACAGGAGGAACACTGAAGCTTTCTTT
- | TRBJ2-2 | TRBD2 | TRBV7-2 | CASSLTPASGRARELFF | TGTGCCAGCAGCCTCACTCCGGCTAGCGGGAGGGCCCGGGAGCTGTTTTTT